This passage covers 5 T cell receptor beta chains from one sample sequenced in a study of blood T cells in healthy people across ages. Sample-barcoded 5' priming and a J-beta primer mix drove a second PCR of roughly 7 to 11 cycles. MiXCR was run by TCRdb on the 5' RACE reads, yielding one entry per CDR3 protein. In the table there are hundreds of thousands of distinct CDR3 sequences, under 45% of which are singletons. The sequencing sample was made of blood. The receptors shown here come from a man aged 60 to 69 in good health.

The chain is built from TRBV11-2 and TRBJ2-5, with 10 bases lining up with TRBD1. The DNA end is a closer match to TRBJ2-7, so the J assignment may be wrong. There are 12 residues in the CDR3. Germline lookup yields CDR1 SGHAT and CDR2 FQNNGV. In DNA, the CDR3 is TGTGCCAGCAGGGGACAGGGGCGCGAGCAGTACTTC. Its translation: CASRGQGREQYF.

The J gene is TRBJ2-1, the V gene TRBV20-1, with a weak D call TRBD2 (7 bases). The CDR3 runs to 16 residues. V gave up 2 bases and J gave up 3 bases, with 17 bases separating them. Germline V gives CDR1 DFQATT, CDR2 SNEGSKA (reference sequence). The CDR3 coding sequence is TGCAGTGCTAGAACGCCGCAAGGGGGGGGCTACAATGAGCAGTTCTTC. Translation: CSARTPQGGGYNEQFF.

The chain employs TRBV6-2 or TRBV6-3 and TRBJ2-1; the match to TRBD2 covers 9 bases. Trimming took 2 bases from V and 1 from J; bases not matched to a gene: 3. Looked up from germline, CDR1 is MNHEY and CDR2 is SVGEGT. The CDR3 spans 16 residues. The DNA for the CDR3 is TGTGCCAGCAGTTACCGGGGACTAGCATCCTACAATGAGCAGTTCTTC. This encodes CASSYRGLASYNEQFF.

This chain links TRBV12-5 with TRBJ2-1, with 13 bases lining up with TRBD2. Germline values: CDR1 LGHNT, CDR2 FRNRAP. The CDR3 extends over 13 amino acids. V was clipped by 7 bases and J by 15 bases; unmatched bases: 9. The CDR3 DNA reads TGTGCTAGTGCTACCGGACTAGCGGGGGAGACGTTCTTC. Translating it yields CASATGLAGETFF.

This clonotype was counted only a few times. V usage is TRBV24-1 and J usage is TRBJ2-5; unclear D gene. The ends were cut back, 7 bases at V and 11 bases at J, with 16 bases in the middle. This CDR3 has 12 amino acids. Germline CDR1 reads KGHDR; CDR2 reads SFDVKD. The CDR3 loop is CATSAGYNEQYF. The DNA of the CDR3 is TGTGCCACCAGCGCCGGATACAATGAGCAGTACTTC.